These T cell receptor beta chains were read from a single sample in a study of T cell responses to AZD1222 COVID-19 vaccine. Some clones are missing from TCRdb's copy, which holds only in-frame ones; the method was immunoSEQ multiplex PCR. There are around 130,000 clones in the sample; around 87% occur only once, and about 3.1% lies in the top ten. Source: peripheral blood, taken on day 0 of AZD1222 vaccination. The source of these receptors is an adult in good health. Both conserved end residues are part of each CDR3. A D gene is named only where the DNA matches it firmly. Clone size is not always given. Where it is, it says once, few, many or a class for expanded clones.

CDR3	DNA	length	size	J	D	V
CASSPQSGGELFF	TGTGCCAGCTCACCACAGAGTGGCGGGGAGCTGTTTTTT	13	-	TRBJ2-2	-	TRBV18
CASSSRDIQYF	TGTGCCAGCAGCTCACGAGACATTCAGTACTTC	11	once	TRBJ2-4	-	TRBV7-2
CASSQQGAGDYGYTF	TGTGCCAGCAGTCAACAGGGGGCAGGGGACTATGGCTACACCTTC	15	-	TRBJ1-2	TRBD1	TRBV27
CASSHGEDRNADTQYF	TGCGCCAGCAGCCATGGGGAGGACAGGAACGCAGATACGCAGTATTTT	16	-	TRBJ2-3	-	TRBV4-3
CASSLDRDRTEAFF	TGTGCCAGCAGTTTAGACAGGGACAGAACTGAAGCTTTCTTT	14	-	TRBJ1-1	TRBD1	TRBV27
CATSDLRTSGRGKYKQFF	TGTGCCACCAGTGATTTAAGGACTAGCGGGAGAGGTAAATATAAGCAGTTCTTC	18	-	TRBJ2-1	TRBD2	TRBV24-1
CSVANAEKSSYNEQFF	TGCAGCGTTGCCAACGCGGAGAAGAGCTCCTACAATGAGCAGTTCTTC	16	-	TRBJ2-1	-	TRBV29-1
CSVGTGVNYGYTF	TGCAGCGTTGGGACAGGGGTTAACTATGGCTACACCTTC	13	-	TRBJ1-2	TRBD1	TRBV29-1
CTSSPGGLAGGNNEQFF	TGTACCAGCTCACCAGGAGGCCTAGCGGGAGGGAACAATGAGCAGTTCTTC	17	-	TRBJ2-1	TRBD2	TRBV18
CASSMAGQYSMRQPQHF	TGTGCCAGTAGTATGGCGGGACAGTACTCAATGAGACAGCCCCAGCATTTT	17	-	TRBJ1-5	TRBD1	TRBV19
CASSQSFEPFSIADRFANSPLHF	TGCGCCAGCAGTCAATCTTTTGAGCCGTTTTCGATCGCGGACAGGTTCGCTAATTCACCCCTCCACTTT	23	-	TRBJ1-6	TRBD1	TRBV23-1
CASSLASGTEQFF	TGTGCCAGCAGTTTAGCTAGCGGGACTGAGCAGTTCTTC	13	-	TRBJ2-1	TRBD2	TRBV12-3/TRBV12-4
CACSGTGYGYTF	TGTGCCTGCTCCGGGACAGGATATGGCTACACCTTC	12	-	TRBJ1-2	TRBD1	TRBV30
CASSFRDSKEAFF	TGTGCCAGCAGTTTCCGGGACAGCAAAGAAGCTTTCTTT	13	-	TRBJ1-1	TRBD1	TRBV27